The entry below gives a single T cell receptor (beta chain) sequence along with its context. The clone's antigen remains unknown. No base qualities exist here, and no much larger clone lies one base off it. The library was generated by the immunoSEQ multiplex PCR assay. TCRdb's version of the immuneACCESS table is confined to in-frame rearrangements and falls short of the full clone set. An unresolved V gene accounts for under half of the shortfall where checked; the remainder is of unknown origin. Present in this sample are 100,000 or so clones, under 95% of which were seen just once. Together, the top ten hold 0.99% of the sample. From the cysteine up to the phenylalanine, the CDR3 has a length of 17 residues. Only the CDR3 DNA stays, 51 bases, in frame from base 1. Based on the germline V gene, the CDR1 and CDR2 sequences are SGHNT and YENEEA. At the junction V is shortened by 3 bases and J by 5 bases; bases outside the gene matches: 13.

This entry belongs to a study of T cell changes during pregnancy in multiple sclerosis (dated by TCRdb to between 2018 and 2021). Describing the broader study: In women with multiple sclerosis, the researchers looked at how the T cell repertoire shifted as pregnancy progressed.

The starting material was peripheral blood, obtained after pregnancy. The chain links TRBV11-3 with TRBJ2-1, with 7 bases aligning to TRBD2. The receptor comes from a female donor with multiple sclerosis, enrolled in a pregnancy study. The nucleotide sequence is TGTGCCAGCAGCTTGAGGGGTAGCGGGCCCGAGGACAATGAGCAGTTCTTC. Its product reads: CASSLRGSGPEDNEQFF.